Presented here are 17 T cell receptor beta chains from one specimen sequenced in a study of shared clonotypes between healthy human individuals. Assay: immunoSEQ multiplex PCR; the TCRdb copy retains only in-frame clones and omits some. The table shows roughly 110,000 clones, with about 70% occurring only once. The sequencing input was memory CD8+ T cells sorted from blood. As for subset: CD45RO+ cells pooled with CCR7-negative TemRA cells. These receptors originate from a woman in her twenties or thirties in good health.

The chain recombines TRBV11-1 with TRBJ2-7, with D possibly matching TRBD1 (5 bases). From germline, CDR1 is SGHAT and CDR2 FQDESV (reference sequence). The CDR3 runs 13 residues. Trimming stripped 4 bases from V and 7 bases from J, with 14 bases between. CDR3 DNA sequence: TGTGCCAGCAGCTCAATTAGGGGTCGGGAGCAGTACTTC. This sequence encodes CASSSIRGREQYF.

This chain links TRBV5-4 with TRBJ1-2; no firm D call. Germline V gives CDR1 SGHNT, CDR2 YYREEE (reference sequence). Trimming removed 1 base at V and 1 base at J, with 11 bases between. CDR3 length: 15 residues. The CDR3 loop is CASSLRANLNYGYTF. The CDR3 nucleotides are TGTGCCAGCAGCTTGAGGGCAAATCTTAACTATGGCTACACCTTC.

V usage is TRBV28 and J usage is TRBJ2-2, with 9 bases identical to TRBD1. Unmatched junction bases numbered 7, after V lost 5 bases and J lost 6 bases. The CDR3 totals 15 residues. Germline V gene data show CDR1 as MDHEN and CDR2 as SYDVKM. CDR3: CASSRENRGPGELFF. Written as DNA, the CDR3 is TGTGCCAGCAGTAGAGAAAACAGGGGGCCCGGGGAGCTGTTTTTT. Filled out from reference TRBV28 and TRBJ2-2, the complete variable domain reads DVKVTQSSRYLVKRTGEKVFLECVQDMDHENMFWYRQDPGLGLRLIYFSYDVKMKEKGDIPEGYSVSREKKERFSLILESASTNQTSMYLCASSRENRGPGELFFGEGSRLTVL.

This chain connects TRBV5-1 to TRBJ2-2; D is perhaps TRBD1 or TRBD2 (5 bases each). The germline gives CDR1 SGHRS, CDR2 YFSETQ. The CDR3 consists of 15 residues. Trimming pared 4 bases from V and 4 bases from J, leaving 14 bases between. CDR3 nucleotides: TGCGCCAGCAGCGCCAGGGACCGAGGCACCGGGGAGCTGTTTTTT. This gives the protein CASSARDRGTGELFF.

The chain has TRBV7-9 and TRBJ2-2, with unresolved D. The CDR3 covers 14 residues. Deletions cut 5 bases from V and 7 bases from J, with 14 bases between. Germline V gene sequence: CDR1 SEHNR, CDR2 FQNEAQ (reference sequence). The CDR3 spells CASSPEGLRGELFF. The CDR3 nucleotides read TGTGCCAGCAGCCCAGAAGGCCTACGCGGGGAGCTGTTTTTT.

Concerning this clone: This sample also contains other DNA sequences that code for the same CDR3. V is TRBV10-3 and J is TRBJ2-5, with D maybe TRBD2 (5 bases). The V end was cut by 0 bases, the J end by 2 bases, with 7 bases between. The germline gives CDR1 ENHRY, CDR2 SYGVKD. This CDR3 is 14 amino acids long. CDR3 region: CAISESLAQETQYF. CDR3 nucleotide sequence: TGTGCCATCAGTGAGTCTCTAGCACAAGAGACCCAGTACTTC.

J is TRBJ2-6 and V is TRBV7-2; D remains ambiguous. The germline V gene has CDR1 SGHTA and CDR2 FQGNSA. V gave up 2 bases and J gave up 3 bases, with 11 bases separating them. The CDR3 runs to 16 residues. CDR3 nucleotide sequence: TGTGCCAGCAGCTTATGGCCCGCTGATGGGGCCAACGTCCTGACTTTC. Its translation is CASSLWPADGANVLTF. Drawing the rest from reference TRBV7-2 and TRBJ2-6, the complete variable domain is GAGVSQSPSNKVTEKGKDVELRCDPISGHTALYWYRQSLGQGLEFLIYFQGNSAPDKSGLPSDRFSAERTGGSVSTLTIQRTQQEDSAVYLCASSLWPADGANVLTFGAGSRLTVL.

The rearrangement uses TRBV25-1 and TRBJ2-1; 7 bases align to TRBD2. V shed 5 bases, J shed 4 bases, and the junction held 5 bases outside the gene matches. This CDR3 region has 14 residues. Germline lookup yields CDR1 MGHDK and CDR2 SYGVNS. The DNA for the CDR3 is TGTGCCAGCAGTAGGCTAGCGGAATACAATGAGCAGTTCTTC. This translates into CASSRLAEYNEQFF. Full variable domain (outside the CDR3, taken from reference TRBV25-1 and TRBJ2-1): EADIYQTPRYLVIGTGKKITLECSQTMGHDKMYWYQQDPGMELHLIHYSYGVNSTEKGDLSSESTVSRIRTEHFPLTLESARPSHTSQYLCASSRLAEYNEQFFGPGTRLTVL.

This rearrangement joins TRBV7-2 to TRBJ2-5; 13 bases map to TRBD2. The germline CDR1 and CDR2 sequences are SGHTA and FQGNSA. The CDR3 consists of 17 residues. J was trimmed by 4 bases and V by 1 base; bases with no gene match: 6. The CDR3 reads CASSLGLAGGTAETQYF. DNA of the CDR3: TGTGCCAGCAGCTTAGGACTAGCGGGAGGTACGGCAGAGACCCAGTACTTC.

This clone was picked up many times. V and J are TRBV29-1 and TRBJ2-1; weak D call: TRBD2 (6 bases). The CDR3 is made up of 14 amino acids. Germline loops: CDR1 SQVTM, CDR2 ANQGSEA. The germline V and J ends were trimmed by 1 base and 7 bases, with 14 bases remaining between them. The CDR3 loop is CSVEAWVGGNEQFF. CDR3 nucleotides: TGCAGCGTTGAAGCCTGGGTTGGGGGGAATGAGCAGTTCTTC.

This chain joins TRBV7-2 and TRBJ2-3; 13 nucleotides line up with TRBD2. CDR1 is SGHTA, CDR2 FQGNSA, per germline. Trimming cost V 4 bases and J 6 bases; bases outside gene matches: 7. The CDR3 loop spans 16 amino acids. This chain's CDR3 is CASSYAGTSGIDTQYF. CDR3 coding DNA: TGTGCCAGCAGCTACGCCGGGACTAGCGGGATTGATACGCAGTATTTT.

The gene calls are TRBV6-1 and TRBJ2-7, with TRBD2 identical over 8 bases. The germline CDR1 and CDR2 sequences are MNHNS and SASEGT. CDR3 length: 15 residues. J lost 4 bases, V lost 1 base, and 6 bases had no gene match. The CDR3 DNA is TGTGCCAGCAGTGAAGTGGGTAGCGGGGTGTACGAGCAGTACTTC. Its translation: CASSEVGSGVYEQYF.

The chain joins TRBV28 to TRBJ1-5; 9 nucleotides agree with TRBD1. With 5 bases clipped from V and 7 bases from J, the junction kept 9 bases outside the gene matches. CDR1 is MDHEN, CDR2 SYDVKM, per germline. The CDR3 contains 15 residues. The CDR3 coding sequence is TGTGCCAGCAGTCCACTTACAGGGGGCGGGCAGCCCCAGCATTTT. The encoded protein is CASSPLTGGGQPQHF.

The rearrangement joins TRBV6-4 to TRBJ2-1, with 14 nucleotides matching TRBD2. Germline CDR1 MRHNA, CDR2 SNTAGT. After removal of 5 bases from V and 8 bases from J, the junction contained 5 bases not matched to a gene. The CDR3 covers 15 residues. CDR3 coding DNA: TGTGCCAGCAGTCCTGGGACTAGCGGGAGCGATGAGCAGTTCTTC. It encodes CASSPGTSGSDEQFF.

This chain connects TRBV6-4 to TRBJ1-5; D is uncertain. The length of the CDR3 is 19 residues. V lost 2 bases and J 1 base, leaving 21 bases between the germline ends. CDR1 is MRHNA, CDR2 SNTAGT, per germline. The CDR3 reads CASSDHSRGERESNQPQHF. The DNA of the CDR3 is TGTGCCAGCAGTGACCACAGTCGGGGAGAGAGGGAAAGCAATCAGCCCCAGCATTTT.

The genes are TRBV5-1 and TRBJ2-1; 7 bases agree with TRBD1. Germline V gene data show CDR1 as SGHRS and CDR2 as YFSETQ. Trimming removed 2 bases from V and 8 bases from J; junction bases left unmatched: 10. The CDR3 loop spans 15 amino acids. The CDR3 coding sequence is TGCGCCAGCAGCTTCCGACAGGGCGGCGTCCATGAGCAGTTCTTC. Protein product: CASSFRQGGVHEQFF.

This clone is a singleton in its sample. This chain uses TRBV2 with TRBJ2-3; D perhaps matches TRBD2 (5 bases). This CDR3 region has 12 residues. Germline CDR1 SNHLY, CDR2 FYNNEI. Trimming removed 7 bases from V and 4 bases from J, with 9 bases in between. CDR3 sequence: CASTAGSDTQYF. The CDR3 DNA is TGTGCCAGCACGGCGGGCTCAGATACGCAGTATTTT.